The sequence of this TCR beta chain was determined in a study of cytomegalovirus exposure and HLA in healthy donors. Both 60 Vbeta primers and 13 Jbeta primers went into the PCR. Repertoires were generated with immunoSEQ multiplex PCR, while TCRdb's copy carries only in-frame clones and drops some. The sample carries about 150,000 clones, 85% recorded once. In the case of this clone: Its cognate antigen is unknown.

With 6 bases removed from V and 3 bases from J, the gap between germline ends came to 11 bases. The germline V gene encodes CDR1 MDHEN and CDR2 SYDVKM. CDR3 length: 13 residues. General study results and limits: Some TCR beta chains (roughly 150 of them) were listed as cytomegalovirus-associated. An assumption of roughly uniform sequencing depth across donors underlay the presence/absence analyses. Rates of TCR association differed by HLA locus in a later analysis, with DRB1 highest and HLA-C lowest. The authors later found most CMV-associated TCR beta chains appeared HLA-restricted.

V usage is TRBV28 and J usage is TRBJ1-2, with D tentatively TRBD1 (5 bases). This sequence originates from a woman younger than 30 in good health and CMV-seronegative. The sequenced sample was PBMCs. CDR3 amino acids: CASRGDFDYGYTF. CDR3 nucleotide sequence: TGTGCCAGCAGGGGGGACTTCGACTATGGCTACACCTTC.